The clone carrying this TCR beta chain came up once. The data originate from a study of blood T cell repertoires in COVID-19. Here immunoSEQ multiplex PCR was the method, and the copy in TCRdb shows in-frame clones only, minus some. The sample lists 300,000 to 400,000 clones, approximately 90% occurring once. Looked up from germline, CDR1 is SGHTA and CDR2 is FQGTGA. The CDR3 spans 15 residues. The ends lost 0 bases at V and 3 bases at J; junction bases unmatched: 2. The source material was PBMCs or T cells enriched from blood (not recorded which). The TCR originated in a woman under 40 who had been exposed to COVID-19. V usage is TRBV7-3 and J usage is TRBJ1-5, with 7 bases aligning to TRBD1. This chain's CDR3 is CASSLTTGTNQPQHF. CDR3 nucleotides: TGTGCCAGCAGCTTAACGACAGGGACCAATCAGCCCCAGCATTTT.